These 22 T cell receptor beta chains were all obtained from the same sample, sequenced in a study of blood T cell repertoires in COVID-19. Sequencing was performed with immunoSEQ multiplex PCR; in TCRdb, only in-frame clones are kept and a portion is missing. The table has around 160,000 clones, approximately 91% seen once. Specimen: peripheral blood. These receptor sequences come from a human donor in a cohort sampled during active COVID-19.

This chain uses TRBV7-2 with TRBJ2-1, with a tentative D call TRBD1 (5 bases). Germline assignment: CDR1 SGHTA and CDR2 FQGNSA. The ends were cut back, 0 bases at V and 6 bases at J, with 9 bases in the middle. The CDR3 length is 14 residues. The CDR3 bases are TGTGCCAGCAGCTTAGCCGCCAGGGTCAATGAGCAGTTCTTC. Its translation is CASSLAARVNEQFF.

This sequence joins TRBV3-1 (or the pseudogene TRBV3-2) and TRBJ2-5; 11 bases are shared with TRBD1. CDR1 and CDR2 (germline): LGHDT, YNNKEL (reference sequence). This CDR3 region has 17 residues. V gave up 1 base and J gave up 4 bases; unmatched junction bases: 8. The CDR3: CASSQGNTGTGGETQYF. CDR3 bases: TGTGCCAGCAGCCAAGGGAACACCGGGACAGGGGGAGAGACCCAGTACTTC.

The V and J genes are TRBV11-3 and TRBJ2-1; 9 positions agree with TRBD2. V was clipped by 1 base and J by 5 bases; unmatched bases: 3. This CDR3 has 15 amino acids. Germline V gene sequence: CDR1 SGHNT, CDR2 YENEEA. The CDR3 sequence is CASSLGLAVNNEQFF. As DNA, the CDR3 is TGTGCCAGCAGCTTAGGACTAGCGGTTAACAATGAGCAGTTCTTC.

CDR3 protein: CASSYPDRLTEAFF. The CDR3 DNA follows: TGCGCCAGCAGCTACCCAGACAGGCTAACTGAAGCTTTCTTT. The chain uses TRBV5-1 and TRBJ1-1; D might be TRBD1 (6 bases). The V and J ends lost 3 bases and 5 bases respectively, with 14 bases between them. CDR1 SGHRS and CDR2 YFSETQ come from the germline V gene. The CDR3 covers 14 residues.

The chain links TRBV10-3 to TRBJ2-3; 14 nucleotides align to TRBD2. The ends lost 7 bases at V and 8 bases at J; junction bases unmatched: 2. The CDR3 consists of 13 residues. Per germline, CDR1 ENHRY and CDR2 SYGVKD. The CDR3 region has the DNA TGTGCCATCACCGGGACTAGCGGGGGTACGCAGTATTTT. Protein sequence: CAITGTSGGTQYF.

The chain employs TRBV18 and TRBJ1-3, with TRBD1 matching 7 bases. This CDR3 spans 15 amino acids. V lost 2 bases, J lost 3 bases, and 4 bases stayed unmatched. CDR1 KGHSH and CDR2 LQKENI come from the germline V gene. CDR3 nucleotide sequence: TGTGCCAGCTCACCAAGACAGGGTGATGGAAACACCATATATTTT. It yields the protein CASSPRQGDGNTIYF.

The rearrangement links TRBV15 to TRBJ2-1; TRBD1 agrees at 8 bases. V dropped 3 bases and J dropped 0; count of bases not matched to a gene: 10. CDR3 length: 18 residues. Germline CDR1 reads LNHNV; CDR2 reads YYDKDF (reference sequence). CDR3 nucleotides: TGTGCCACCAGCAGCAGCTTCCAGACAGGGGTCTCCTACAATGAGCAGTTCTTC. Residues: CATSSSFQTGVSYNEQFF.

The J gene is TRBJ2-7, the V gene TRBV10-3, with a tentative D call TRBD2 (6 bases). This CDR3 region has 13 residues. Germline lookup yields CDR1 ENHRY and CDR2 SYGVKD. V was shortened by 4 bases and J by 1 base, with 8 bases between the two germline ends. The DNA of the CDR3 is TGTGCCATCAGTGCTGGGGGGTCCTACGAGCAGTACTTC. The encoded protein is CAISAGGSYEQYF.

In this sample, this clone turned up once. The chain carries TRBV3-1 (or the pseudogene TRBV3-2) and TRBJ2-1; 10 bases match TRBD2. Germline CDR1 and CDR2: LGHDT and YNNKEL (reference sequence). V lost 5 bases to trimming and J lost 6 bases; unmatched junction nucleotides: 13. The CDR3 contains 17 residues. As DNA, the CDR3 is TGTGCCAGCAGCGGACCGCCCAGCGGGAGGGCGTTCAATGAGCAGTTCTTC. It translates to CASSGPPSGRAFNEQFF.

The count of this clone is one. The V gene is TRBV28, the J gene TRBJ2-3; possibly TRBD2 for D (5 bases). The germline CDR1 and CDR2 sequences are MDHEN and SYDVKM. V lost 5 bases and J lost 6, with 18 bases in between. This CDR3 region has 15 residues. The CDR3 region has the DNA TGTGCCAGCAGTGGAGGCATAAAATATTTCGATACGCAGTATTTT. Translated, it gives CASSGGIKYFDTQYF.

V is TRBV4-3 and J is TRBJ1-4; D is ambiguous. CDR1 is LGHNA, CDR2 YSLEER, per germline. The CDR3 sequence is 17 residues long. The ends were cut back, 1 base at V and 1 base at J, with 13 bases in the middle. The CDR3 is CASSQGLSGVTNEKLFF. The CDR3 coding sequence is TGCGCCAGCAGCCAAGGATTGTCGGGAGTAACTAATGAAAAACTGTTTTTT.

The genes are TRBV4-3 and TRBJ1-1; TRBD1 might be the D (6 bases). Between the trimmed V and J ends, which lost 0 bases and 4 bases, there was a span of 12 bases. This CDR3 has 15 amino acids. Germline V gives CDR1 LGHNA, CDR2 YSLEER. Written as DNA, the CDR3 is TGCGCCAGCAGCCAAGAGGACAGATTGAGCACTGAAGCTTTCTTT. Amino acid sequence: CASSQEDRLSTEAFF.

This chain connects TRBV6-5 to TRBJ2-2, with a possible D match to TRBD1 (5 bases). Trimming removed 4 bases from V and 1 base from J, with 13 bases in between. The CDR3 sequence is 16 residues long. CDR1 MNHEY and CDR2 SVGAGI come from the germline V gene. This CDR3 reads CASSSRWGQNTGELFF. The CDR3, as DNA: TGTGCCAGCAGTTCCCGTTGGGGCCAGAACACCGGGGAGCTGTTTTTT.

The chain links TRBV5-1 to TRBJ2-7, with 13 bases fitting TRBD2. The CDR3 consists of 20 residues. The germline V gene encodes CDR1 SGHRS and CDR2 YFSETQ. After removal of 1 base from V and 3 bases from J, the junction contained 16 bases not matched to a gene. CDR3 loop: CASSLFVFTSGGARSYEQYF. CDR3 coding DNA: TGCGCCAGCAGCTTGTTCGTGTTTACTAGCGGGGGGGCTCGGAGCTACGAGCAGTACTTC.

Regarding this clone: In the same sample, other DNA sequences code for this CDR3. The chain is built from TRBV21-1 and TRBJ1-4; the D call TRBD1 from the table was never checked on the DNA. TRBV21-1 is an annotated pseudogene. The CDR3 has 19 amino acids. The CDR3 bases are TGTGCCAGCAGCCCTCTTGCTTCAGACGCAGGGGCCGTCCGCGAAAAACTGTTTTTT. This translates into CASSPLASDAGAVREKLFF.

The chain employs TRBV19 and TRBJ1-1, with D perhaps TRBD1 (5 bases). CDR1 and CDR2 (germline): LNHDA, SQIVND (reference sequence). The CDR3 runs 16 residues. Deletions cut 4 bases from V and 7 bases from J, with 22 bases between. The chain's CDR3 is CASSKPPPGPGSEAFF. The CDR3 DNA reads TGTGCCAGTAGTAAACCTCCTCCAGGGCCCGGAAGTGAAGCTTTCTTT.

This rearrangement joins TRBV12-5 to TRBJ1-1, with D hard to call. The CDR3 is made up of 13 amino acids. Germline V lookup: CDR1 LGHNT, CDR2 FRNRAP. V was clipped by 7 bases and J by 3 bases, with 12 bases between them. Written as DNA, the CDR3 is TGTGCTAGTGCCGCGGAGGTTGACACTGAAGCTTTCTTT. Translating gives CASAAEVDTEAFF.

The chain joins TRBV7-9 to TRBJ2-6; TRBD1 matches 8 bases. CDR1 is SEHNR, CDR2 FQNEAQ, per germline (reference sequence). This CDR3 comprises 17 residues. Unmatched junction bases numbered 12, after V lost 7 bases and J lost 4 bases. The CDR3 DNA reads as TGTGCCAGCATCTTGGGACAGGCCCAGTCCGGGGCCAACGTCCTGACTTTC. Translation gives CASILGQAQSGANVLTF.

There are a few counts of this clone. The chain uses TRBV29-1 and TRBJ1-1; the D is unclear. The V gene lost 2 bases and the J gene lost 0 bases, with 10 bases spanning the gap. Per germline, CDR1 SQVTM and CDR2 ANQGSEA. The CDR3 is made up of 14 amino acids. For the CDR3, the DNA is TGCAGCGTTGAAAAAGGGAGGATGAACACTGAAGCTTTCTTT. Translation gives CSVEKGRMNTEAFF.

The chain joins TRBV6-6 to TRBJ1-2; TRBD1 matches 7 bases. The CDR3 loop spans 14 amino acids. Germline CDR1 and CDR2: MNHNY and SVGAGI (reference sequence). J lost 5 bases, V lost 5 bases, and 8 bases had no gene match. The CDR3 protein is CASSPRTGEYGYTF. The CDR3 coding sequence is TGTGCCAGCAGTCCTCGGACAGGAGAATATGGCTACACCTTC.

J is TRBJ1-4 and V is TRBV5-1; no clear D. The ends were cut back, 0 bases at V and 7 bases at J, with 13 bases in the middle. The CDR3 is made up of 15 amino acids. Per the germline V gene, CDR1 is SGHRS and CDR2 is YFSETQ. The CDR3 sequence: CASSLDLTRGEKLFF. CDR3 coding DNA: TGCGCCAGCAGCTTGGACCTAACTCGAGGTGAAAAACTGTTTTTT.

The J gene is TRBJ1-1, the V gene TRBV5-1; 8 bases line up with TRBD1. The CDR3 consists of 16 residues. In germline, CDR1 is SGHRS, CDR2 YFSETQ. After removal of 1 base from V and 2 bases from J, the junction contained 7 bases not matched to a gene. The CDR3 protein is CASSLSQGAGNTEAFF. In DNA form, the CDR3 reads TGCGCCAGCAGCTTGAGCCAGGGGGCTGGAAACACTGAAGCTTTCTTT.